This is a list of T cell receptor beta chains from one sample in a study of cytomegalovirus exposure and HLA in healthy donors. Generated by immunoSEQ multiplex PCR, the TCRdb table keeps only in-frame clones and is missing some. The sample includes about 200,000 clones, approximately 80% seen only once; the top ten take roughly 14%. The sample was PBMCs. The origin of the receptors is a woman aged 30 to 39 in good health and CMV-seropositive. Both conserved end residues are part of each CDR3. The D gene is left open where the match is weak. Clone size is not always given. Where it is, it says once, few, many or a class for expanded clones.

clone_size d_call j_call v_call cdr3_nt cdr3_aa
NA NA TRBJ2-1 TRBV9 TGTGCCAGCAGCGCGACAGGCTCCTACAATGAGCAGTTCTTC CASSATGSYNEQFF
NA NA TRBJ2-2 TRBV6-5 TGTGCCAGCAGTTGGACAGTGGGGACGCCCGGGGAGCTGTTTTTT CASSWTVGTPGELFF
NA NA TRBJ2-7 TRBV5-8 TGTGCCAGCAGCCTAGGACTCTACGAGCAGTACTTC CASSLGLYEQYF
NA NA TRBJ2-3 TRBV4-3 TGCGCCAGCAGCCAAGTTACGGGATATGCAGATACGCAGTATTTT CASSQVTGYADTQYF
few NA TRBJ1-4 TRBV15 TGTGCCACCAGCAGAGACACAGGGTCGTTAGAAAAACTGTTTTTT CATSRDTGSLEKLFF
once NA TRBJ2-1 TRBV5-1 TGCGCCAGCAGCCCTGGACAGTCCTACAATGAGCAGTTCTTC CASSPGQSYNEQFF
NA TRBD1 TRBJ1-2 TRBV5-6 TGTGCCAGCAGCTCCGCCGGGACAGGGGGCGACTATGGCTACACCTTC CASSSAGTGGDYGYTF
NA NA TRBJ1-3 TRBV9 TGTGCCAGCAGCGTAGGAGGCAGGGAGGCTGGAAACACCATATATTTT CASSVGGREAGNTIYF
NA NA TRBJ1-4 TRBV9 TGTGCCAGCAGCGTAGATGTGGCAGGGGATGAAAAACTGTTTTTT CASSVDVAGDEKLFF
NA NA TRBJ1-1 TRBV5-4 TGTGCCAGCAGCTTCGTGAAAGGGGTATATACTGAAGCTTTCTTT CASSFVKGVYTEAFF
NA NA TRBJ1-1 TRBV10-2 TGCGCCAGCAGCGGGATTCTAGGGGGGAACACTGAAGCTTTCTTT CASSGILGGNTEAFF
NA TRBD2 TRBJ2-5 TRBV5-1 TGCGCCAGCAGCAGATTAGCGGGAGGGCCGGAAGAGACCCAGTACTTC CASSRLAGGPEETQYF
NA NA TRBJ2-3 TRBV29-1 TGCAGCGCCCAGCGAGAAGTTGTGGGAGATACGCAGTATTTT CSAQREVVGDTQYF
NA NA TRBJ1-2 TRBV13 TGTGCCAGCAGCTTAGAAGGGGAACGCGGCTACACCTTC CASSLEGERGYTF
NA NA TRBJ2-7 TRBV5-6 TGTGCCAGCAGCTTAAGTGGGAGGCCCCCGAGCGAGCAGTACTTC CASSLSGRPPSEQYF
few NA TRBJ1-1 TRBV5-1 TGCGCCAGCAGTGGTCGGGGAAGCACTGAAGCTTTCTTT CASSGRGSTEAFF
NA TRBD2 TRBJ2-7 TRBV30 TGTGCCTGGAGTCTGGAGAGCGGGATCTACGAGCAGTACTTC CAWSLESGIYEQYF